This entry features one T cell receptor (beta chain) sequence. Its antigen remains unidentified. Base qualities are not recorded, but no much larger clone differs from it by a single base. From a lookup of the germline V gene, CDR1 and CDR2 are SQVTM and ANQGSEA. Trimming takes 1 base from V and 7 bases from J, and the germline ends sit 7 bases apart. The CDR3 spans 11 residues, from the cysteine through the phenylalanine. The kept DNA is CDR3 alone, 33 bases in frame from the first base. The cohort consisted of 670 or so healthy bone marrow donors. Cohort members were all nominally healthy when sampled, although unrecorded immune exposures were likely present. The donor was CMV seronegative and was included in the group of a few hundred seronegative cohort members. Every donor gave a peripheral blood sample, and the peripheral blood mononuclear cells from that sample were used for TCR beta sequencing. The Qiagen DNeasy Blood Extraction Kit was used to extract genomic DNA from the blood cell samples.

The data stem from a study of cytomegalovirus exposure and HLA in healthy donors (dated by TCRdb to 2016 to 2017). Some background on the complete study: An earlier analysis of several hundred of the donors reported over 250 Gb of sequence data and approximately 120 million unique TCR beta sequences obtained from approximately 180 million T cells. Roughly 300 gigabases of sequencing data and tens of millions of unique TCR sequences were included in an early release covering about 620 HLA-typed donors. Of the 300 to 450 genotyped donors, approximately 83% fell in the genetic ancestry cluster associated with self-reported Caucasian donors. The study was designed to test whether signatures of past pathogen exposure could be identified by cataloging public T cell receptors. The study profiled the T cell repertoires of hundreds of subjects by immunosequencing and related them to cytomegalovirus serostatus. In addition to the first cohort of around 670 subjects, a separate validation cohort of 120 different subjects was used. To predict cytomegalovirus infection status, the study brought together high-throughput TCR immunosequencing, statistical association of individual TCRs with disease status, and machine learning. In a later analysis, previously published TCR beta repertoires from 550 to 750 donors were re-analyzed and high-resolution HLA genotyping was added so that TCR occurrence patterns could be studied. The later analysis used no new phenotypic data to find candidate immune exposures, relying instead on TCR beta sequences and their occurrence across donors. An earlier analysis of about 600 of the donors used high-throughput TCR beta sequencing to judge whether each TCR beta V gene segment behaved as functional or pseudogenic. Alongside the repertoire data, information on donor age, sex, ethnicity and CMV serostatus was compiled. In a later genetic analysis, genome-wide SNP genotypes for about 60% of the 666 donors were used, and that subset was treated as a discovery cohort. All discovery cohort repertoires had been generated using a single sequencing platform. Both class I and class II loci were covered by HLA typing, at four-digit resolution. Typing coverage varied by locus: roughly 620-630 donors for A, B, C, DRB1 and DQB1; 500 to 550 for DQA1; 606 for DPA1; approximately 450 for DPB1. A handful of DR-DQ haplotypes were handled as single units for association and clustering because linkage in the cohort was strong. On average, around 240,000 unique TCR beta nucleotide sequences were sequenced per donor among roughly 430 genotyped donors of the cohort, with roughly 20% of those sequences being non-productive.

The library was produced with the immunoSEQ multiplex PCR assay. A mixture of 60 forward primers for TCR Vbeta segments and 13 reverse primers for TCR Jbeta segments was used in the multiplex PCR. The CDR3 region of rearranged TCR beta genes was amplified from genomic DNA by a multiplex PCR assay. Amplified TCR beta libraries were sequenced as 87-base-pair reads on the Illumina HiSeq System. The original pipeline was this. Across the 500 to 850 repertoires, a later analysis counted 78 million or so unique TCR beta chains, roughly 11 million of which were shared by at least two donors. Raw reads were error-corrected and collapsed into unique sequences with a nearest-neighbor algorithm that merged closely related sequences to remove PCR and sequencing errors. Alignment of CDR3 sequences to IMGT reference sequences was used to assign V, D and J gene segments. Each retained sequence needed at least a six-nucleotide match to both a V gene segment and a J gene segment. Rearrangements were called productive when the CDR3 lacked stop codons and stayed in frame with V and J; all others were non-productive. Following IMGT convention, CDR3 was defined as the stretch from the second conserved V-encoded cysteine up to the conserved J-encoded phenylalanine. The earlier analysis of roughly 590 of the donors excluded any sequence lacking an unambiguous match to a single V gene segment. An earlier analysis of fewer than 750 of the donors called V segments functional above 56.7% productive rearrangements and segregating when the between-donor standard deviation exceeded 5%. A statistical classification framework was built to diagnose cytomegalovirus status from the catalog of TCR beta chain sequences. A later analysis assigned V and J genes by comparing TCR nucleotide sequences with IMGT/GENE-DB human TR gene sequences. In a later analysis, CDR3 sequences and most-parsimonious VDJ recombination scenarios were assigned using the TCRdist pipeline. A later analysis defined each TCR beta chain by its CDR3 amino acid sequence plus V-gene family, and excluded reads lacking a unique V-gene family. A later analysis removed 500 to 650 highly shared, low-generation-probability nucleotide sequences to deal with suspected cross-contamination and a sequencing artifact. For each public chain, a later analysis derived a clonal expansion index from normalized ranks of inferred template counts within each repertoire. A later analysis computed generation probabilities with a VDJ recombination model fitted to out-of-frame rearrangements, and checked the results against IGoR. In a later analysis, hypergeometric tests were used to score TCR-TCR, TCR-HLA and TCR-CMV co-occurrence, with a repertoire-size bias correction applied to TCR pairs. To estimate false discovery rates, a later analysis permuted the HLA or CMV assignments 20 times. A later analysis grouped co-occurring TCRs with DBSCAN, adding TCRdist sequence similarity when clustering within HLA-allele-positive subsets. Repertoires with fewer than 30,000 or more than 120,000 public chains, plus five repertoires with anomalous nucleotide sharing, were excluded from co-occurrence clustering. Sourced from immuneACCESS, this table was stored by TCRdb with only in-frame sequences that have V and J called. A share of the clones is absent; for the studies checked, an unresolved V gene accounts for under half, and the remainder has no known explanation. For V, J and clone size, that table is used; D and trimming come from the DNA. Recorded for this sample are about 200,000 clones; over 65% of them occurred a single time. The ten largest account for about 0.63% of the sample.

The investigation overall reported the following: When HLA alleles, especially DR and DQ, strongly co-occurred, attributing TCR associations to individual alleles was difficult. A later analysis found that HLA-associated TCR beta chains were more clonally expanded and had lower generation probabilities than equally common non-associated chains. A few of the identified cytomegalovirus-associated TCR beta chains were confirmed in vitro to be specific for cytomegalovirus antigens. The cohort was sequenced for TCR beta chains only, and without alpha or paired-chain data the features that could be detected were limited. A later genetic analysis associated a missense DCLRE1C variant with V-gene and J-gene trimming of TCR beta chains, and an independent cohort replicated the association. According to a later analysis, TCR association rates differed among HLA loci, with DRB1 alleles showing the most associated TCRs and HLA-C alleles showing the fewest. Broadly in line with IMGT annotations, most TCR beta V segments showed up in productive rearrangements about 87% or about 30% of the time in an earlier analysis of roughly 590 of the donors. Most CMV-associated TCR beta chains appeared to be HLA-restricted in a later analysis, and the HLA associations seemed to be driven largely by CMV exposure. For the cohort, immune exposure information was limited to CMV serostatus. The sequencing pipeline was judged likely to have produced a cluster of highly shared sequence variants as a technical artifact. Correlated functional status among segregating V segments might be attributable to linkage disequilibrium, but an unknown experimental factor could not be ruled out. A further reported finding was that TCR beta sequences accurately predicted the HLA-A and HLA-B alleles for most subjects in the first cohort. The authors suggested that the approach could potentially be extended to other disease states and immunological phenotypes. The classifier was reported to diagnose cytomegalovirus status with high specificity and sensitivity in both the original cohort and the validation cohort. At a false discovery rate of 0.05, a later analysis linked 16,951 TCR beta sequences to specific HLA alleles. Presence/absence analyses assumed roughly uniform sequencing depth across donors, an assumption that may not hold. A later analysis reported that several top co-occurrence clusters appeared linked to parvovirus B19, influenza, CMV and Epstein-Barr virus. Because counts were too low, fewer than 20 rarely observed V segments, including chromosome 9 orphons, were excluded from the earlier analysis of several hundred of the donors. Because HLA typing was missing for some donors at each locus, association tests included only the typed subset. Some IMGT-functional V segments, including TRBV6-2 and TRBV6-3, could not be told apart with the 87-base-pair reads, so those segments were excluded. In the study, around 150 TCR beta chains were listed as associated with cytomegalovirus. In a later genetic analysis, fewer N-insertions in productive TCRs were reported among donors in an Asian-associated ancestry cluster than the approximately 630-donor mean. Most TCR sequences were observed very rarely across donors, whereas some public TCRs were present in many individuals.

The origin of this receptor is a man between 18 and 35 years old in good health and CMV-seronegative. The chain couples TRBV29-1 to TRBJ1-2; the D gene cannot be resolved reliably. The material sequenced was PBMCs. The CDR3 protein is CSVEVYPGYTF. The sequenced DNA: TGCAGCGTTGAAGTCTACCCTGGCTACACCTTC.